This T cell receptor (beta chain) was captured in a study of CXCR4 blockade with PD-1 therapy in pancreatic cancer. These archived tumors were resected from patients never given neoadjuvant therapy beforehand. Study results and caveats: Tumor clonality averaged roughly 0.13 versus 0.045 in healthy blood, not predicting survival.

The length of the CDR3 is 16 residues. The germline CDR1 and CDR2 sequences are MNHGY and SAAAGT. As regards this clone: Its antigen is currently unknown. A read error may produce the germline difference seen at one junction end.

Profiled with immunoSEQ multiplex PCR; TCRdb holds only in-frame clones, not every one. The table lists around 5,000 clones, about 53% of them singletons. The source of this sequence is a human donor with pancreatic ductal adenocarcinoma. The sample consisted of tumor tissue. The V and J genes are TRBV6-8 and TRBJ2-3; 7 nucleotides line up with TRBD2. This CDR3 is CASSDSPSGTTDTQYF. CDR3 coding DNA: TGTGCCAGCAGTGACTCGCCTAGCGGTACCACAGATACGCAGTATTTT.